This T cell receptor beta chain was sequenced in a study of blood T cell repertoires in COVID-19. Method: immunoSEQ multiplex PCR; TCRdb's copy keeps in-frame clones and lacks some. The data show 280,000 or so clones, 70% to 90% seen once. The CDR3 consists of 13 residues. V was pared by 5 bases and J by 8 bases, with 5 bases of the junction left unmatched. The V gene's germline CDR1 is SGHRS and CDR2 YFSETQ. The source is a woman aged 30 to 39 who had recovered from COVID-19. This chain joins TRBV5-1 and TRBJ1-2; TRBD1 aligns across 11 bases. The sequenced sample was peripheral blood. The CDR3 region is CASSGTGGSGYTF. CDR3 coding DNA: TGCGCCAGCAGTGGGACAGGGGGTAGCGGCTACACCTTC.